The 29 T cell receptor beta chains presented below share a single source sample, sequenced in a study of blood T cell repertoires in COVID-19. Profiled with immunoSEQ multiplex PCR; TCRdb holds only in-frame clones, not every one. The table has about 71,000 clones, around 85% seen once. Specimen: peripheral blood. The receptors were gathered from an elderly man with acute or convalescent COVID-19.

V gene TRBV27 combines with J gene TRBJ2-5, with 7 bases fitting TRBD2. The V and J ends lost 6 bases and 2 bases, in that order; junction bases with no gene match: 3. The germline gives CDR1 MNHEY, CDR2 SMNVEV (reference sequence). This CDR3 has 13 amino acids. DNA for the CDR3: TGTGCCAGCAGAAGCGGGAATCAAGAGACCCAGTACTTC. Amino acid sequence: CASRSGNQETQYF.

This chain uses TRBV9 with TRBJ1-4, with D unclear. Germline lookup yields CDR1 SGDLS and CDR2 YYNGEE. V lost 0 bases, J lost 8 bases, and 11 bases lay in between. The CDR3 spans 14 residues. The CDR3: CASSVGPVGEKLFF. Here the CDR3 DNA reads TGTGCCAGCAGCGTAGGCCCGGTCGGGGAAAAACTGTTTTTT.

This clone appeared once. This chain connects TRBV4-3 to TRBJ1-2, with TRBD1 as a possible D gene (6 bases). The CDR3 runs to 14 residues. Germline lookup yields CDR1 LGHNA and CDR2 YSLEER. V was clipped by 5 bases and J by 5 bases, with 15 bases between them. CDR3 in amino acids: CASSSRGVSYGYTF. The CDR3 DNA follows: TGCGCCAGCAGCTCCAGGGGTGTATCGTATGGCTACACCTTC.

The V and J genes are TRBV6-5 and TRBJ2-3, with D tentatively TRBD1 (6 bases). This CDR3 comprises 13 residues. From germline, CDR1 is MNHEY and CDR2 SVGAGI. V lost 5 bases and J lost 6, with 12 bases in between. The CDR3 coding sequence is TGTGCCAGCAGTCCCAGGGGTGGCGATACGCAGTATTTT. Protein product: CASSPRGGDTQYF.

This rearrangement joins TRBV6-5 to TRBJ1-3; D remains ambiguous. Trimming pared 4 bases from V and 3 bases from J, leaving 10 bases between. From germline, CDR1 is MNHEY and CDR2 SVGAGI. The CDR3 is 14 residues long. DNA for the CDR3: TGTGCCAGCAGTTCTATAACCGGTGGAAACACCATATATTTT. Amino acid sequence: CASSSITGGNTIYF.

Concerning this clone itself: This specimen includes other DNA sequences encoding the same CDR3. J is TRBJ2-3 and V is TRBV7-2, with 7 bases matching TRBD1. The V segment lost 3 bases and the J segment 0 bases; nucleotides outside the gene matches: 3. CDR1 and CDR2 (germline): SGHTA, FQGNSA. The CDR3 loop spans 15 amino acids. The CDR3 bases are TGTGCCAGCAGCTTCGACAGGGCCAGCACAGATACGCAGTATTTT. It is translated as CASSFDRASTDTQYF.

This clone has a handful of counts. CDR3 amino acids: CASSQPDRARDGYTF. DNA of the CDR3: TGTGCCAGCAGCCAACCAGACAGGGCTCGGGATGGCTACACCTTC. The rearrangement links TRBV4-2 to TRBJ1-2; 7 nucleotides align to TRBD1. From germline, CDR1 is LGHNA and CDR2 YNFKEQ. Trimming cost V 2 bases and J 6 bases; bases outside gene matches: 9. The CDR3 contains 15 residues.

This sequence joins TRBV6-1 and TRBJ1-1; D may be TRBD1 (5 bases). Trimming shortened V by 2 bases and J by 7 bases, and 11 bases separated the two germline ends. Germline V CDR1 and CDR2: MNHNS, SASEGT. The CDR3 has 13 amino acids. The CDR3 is CASSELSQGEAFF. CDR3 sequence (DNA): TGTGCCAGCAGTGAACTATCCCAGGGTGAAGCTTTCTTT.

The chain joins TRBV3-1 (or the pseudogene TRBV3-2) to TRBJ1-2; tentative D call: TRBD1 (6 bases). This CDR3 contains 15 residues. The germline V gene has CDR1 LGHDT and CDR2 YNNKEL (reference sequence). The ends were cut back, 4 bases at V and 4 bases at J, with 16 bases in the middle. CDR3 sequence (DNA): TGTGCCAGCAGCCCCCGGACAGCGCAGGGCTATGGCTACACCTTC. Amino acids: CASSPRTAQGYGYTF.

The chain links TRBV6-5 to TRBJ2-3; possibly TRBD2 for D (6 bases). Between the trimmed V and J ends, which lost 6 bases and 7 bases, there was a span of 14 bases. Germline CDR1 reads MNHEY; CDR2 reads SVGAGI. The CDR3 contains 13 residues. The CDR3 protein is CASRIDSGYTQYF. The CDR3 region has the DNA TGTGCCAGCAGAATTGATAGCGGATATACGCAGTATTTT.

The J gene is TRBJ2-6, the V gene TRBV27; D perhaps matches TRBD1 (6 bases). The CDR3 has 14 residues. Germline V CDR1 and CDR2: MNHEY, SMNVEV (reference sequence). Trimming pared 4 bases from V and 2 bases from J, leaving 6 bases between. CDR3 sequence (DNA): TGTGCCAGCAGTTGGGGGCCTGGGGCCAACGTCCTGACTTTC. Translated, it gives CASSWGPGANVLTF.

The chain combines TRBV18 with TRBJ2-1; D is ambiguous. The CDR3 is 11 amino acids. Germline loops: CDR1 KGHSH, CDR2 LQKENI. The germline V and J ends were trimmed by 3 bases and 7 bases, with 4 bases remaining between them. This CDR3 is CASSPRNEQFF. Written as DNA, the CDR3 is TGTGCCAGCTCACCCAGAAATGAGCAGTTCTTC.

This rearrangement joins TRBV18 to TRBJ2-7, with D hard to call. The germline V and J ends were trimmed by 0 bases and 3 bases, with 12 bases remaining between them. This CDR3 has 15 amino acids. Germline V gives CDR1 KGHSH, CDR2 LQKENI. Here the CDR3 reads CASSPPALLNYEQYF. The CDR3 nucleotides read TGTGCCAGCTCACCACCGGCTCTCCTTAACTACGAGCAGTACTTC.

CDR3 protein: CASSESGQGVHNEQFF. The DNA for the CDR3 is TGCGCCAGCAGTGAGTCGGGACAGGGGGTCCACAATGAGCAGTTCTTC. The gene calls are TRBV10-1 and TRBJ2-1, with 11 bases fitting TRBD1. This CDR3 contains 16 residues. From germline, CDR1 is WNHNN and CDR2 SYGVQD (reference sequence). Trimming at V came to 0 bases and at J to 5 bases, leaving 3 bases not matched to a gene.

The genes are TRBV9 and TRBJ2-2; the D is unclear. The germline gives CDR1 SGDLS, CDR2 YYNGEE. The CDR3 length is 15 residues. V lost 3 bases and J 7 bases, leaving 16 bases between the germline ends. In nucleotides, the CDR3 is TGTGCCAGCAGCGCCCTGGGCCCCGTTGGCGGGGAGCTGTTTTTT. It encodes CASSALGPVGGELFF.

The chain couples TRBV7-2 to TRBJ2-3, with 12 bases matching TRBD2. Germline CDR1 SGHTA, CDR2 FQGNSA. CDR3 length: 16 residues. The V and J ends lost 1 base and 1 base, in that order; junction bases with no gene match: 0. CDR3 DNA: TGTGCCAGCAGCTTAGGACTAGCGGGGGGCACAGATACGCAGTATTTT. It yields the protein CASSLGLAGGTDTQYF.

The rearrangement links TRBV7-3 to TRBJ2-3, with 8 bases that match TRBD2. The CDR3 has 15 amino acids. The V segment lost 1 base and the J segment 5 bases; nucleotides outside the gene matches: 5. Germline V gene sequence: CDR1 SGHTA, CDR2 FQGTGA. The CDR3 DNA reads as TGTGCCAGCAGCTTAAGCGGGGGGCCCGGAGATACGCAGTATTTT. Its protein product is CASSLSGGPGDTQYF. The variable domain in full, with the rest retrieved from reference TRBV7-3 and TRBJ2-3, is GAGVSQTPSNKVTEKGKYVELRCDPISGHTALYWYRQSLGQGPEFLIYFQGTGAADDSGLPNDRFFAVRPEGSVSTLKIQRTERGDSAVYLCASSLSGGPGDTQYFGPGTRLTVL.

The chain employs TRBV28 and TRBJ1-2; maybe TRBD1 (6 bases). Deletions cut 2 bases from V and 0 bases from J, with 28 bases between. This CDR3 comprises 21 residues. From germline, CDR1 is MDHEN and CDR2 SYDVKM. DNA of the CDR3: TGTGCCAGCAGTTTAGTTCTTGTGGGCGGGGGCAGGCTTACAGCTAACTATGGCTACACCTTC. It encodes CASSLVLVGGGRLTANYGYTF.

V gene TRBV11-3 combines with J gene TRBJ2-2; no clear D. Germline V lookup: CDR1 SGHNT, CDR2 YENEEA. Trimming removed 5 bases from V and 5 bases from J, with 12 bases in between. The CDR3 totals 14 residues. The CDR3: CASSLHQETGELFF. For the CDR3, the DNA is TGTGCCAGCAGCCTTCACCAAGAGACCGGGGAGCTGTTTTTT. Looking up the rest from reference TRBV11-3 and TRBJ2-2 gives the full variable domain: EAGVVQSPRYKIIEKKQPVAFWCNPISGHNTLYWYLQNLGQGPELLIRYENEEAVDDSQLPKDRFSAERLKGVDSTLKIQPAELGDSAVYLCASSLHQETGELFFGEGSRLTVL.

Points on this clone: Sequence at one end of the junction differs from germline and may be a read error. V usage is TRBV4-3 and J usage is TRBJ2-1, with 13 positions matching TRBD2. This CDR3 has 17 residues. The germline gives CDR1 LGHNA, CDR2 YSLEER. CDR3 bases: TGCGCCAGCAGCCAATCGGGACTAGCGGGGCTGTACACTGAGCAGTTCTTC. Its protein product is CASSQSGLAGLYTEQFF.

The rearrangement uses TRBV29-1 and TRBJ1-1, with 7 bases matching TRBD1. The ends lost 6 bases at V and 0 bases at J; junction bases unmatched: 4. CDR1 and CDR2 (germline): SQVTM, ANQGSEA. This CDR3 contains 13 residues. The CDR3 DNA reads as TGCAGCGTGAGGGGGCTCATGAACACTGAAGCTTTCTTT. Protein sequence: CSVRGLMNTEAFF.

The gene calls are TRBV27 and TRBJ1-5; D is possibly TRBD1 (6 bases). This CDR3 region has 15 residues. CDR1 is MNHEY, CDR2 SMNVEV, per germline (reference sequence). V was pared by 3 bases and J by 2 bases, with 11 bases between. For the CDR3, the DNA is TGTGCCAGCAGTTTGGTACAGGGTGGCAATCAGCCCCAGCATTTT. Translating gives CASSLVQGGNQPQHF.

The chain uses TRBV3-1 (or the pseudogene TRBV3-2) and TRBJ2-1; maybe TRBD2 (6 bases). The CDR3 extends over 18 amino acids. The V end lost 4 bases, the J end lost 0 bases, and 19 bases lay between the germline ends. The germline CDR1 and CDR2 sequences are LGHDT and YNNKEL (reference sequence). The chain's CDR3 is CASSRGELADSSYNEQFF. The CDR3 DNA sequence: TGTGCCAGCAGCCGGGGGGAACTAGCCGACAGCTCCTACAATGAGCAGTTCTTC.

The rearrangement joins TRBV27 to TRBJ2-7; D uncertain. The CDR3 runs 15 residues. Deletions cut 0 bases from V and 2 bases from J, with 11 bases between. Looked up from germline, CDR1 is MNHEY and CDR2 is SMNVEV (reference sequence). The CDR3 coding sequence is TGTGCCAGCAGTTTATCGGTAGCCCGAGCCTACGAGCAGTACTTC. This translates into CASSLSVARAYEQYF.

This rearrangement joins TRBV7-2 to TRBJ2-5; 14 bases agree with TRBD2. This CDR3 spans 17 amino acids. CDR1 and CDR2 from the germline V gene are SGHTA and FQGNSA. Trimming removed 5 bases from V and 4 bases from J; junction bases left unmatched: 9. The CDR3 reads CASSRRLAGGLRETQYF. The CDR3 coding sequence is TGTGCCAGCAGCCGCCGACTAGCGGGGGGGCTTCGAGAGACCCAGTACTTC.

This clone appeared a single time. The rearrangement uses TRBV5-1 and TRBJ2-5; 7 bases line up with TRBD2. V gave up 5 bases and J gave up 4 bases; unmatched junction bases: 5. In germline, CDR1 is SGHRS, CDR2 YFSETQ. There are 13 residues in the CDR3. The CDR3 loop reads CASRRGTTETQYF. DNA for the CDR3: TGCGCCAGCAGACGTGGGACTACAGAGACCCAGTACTTC.

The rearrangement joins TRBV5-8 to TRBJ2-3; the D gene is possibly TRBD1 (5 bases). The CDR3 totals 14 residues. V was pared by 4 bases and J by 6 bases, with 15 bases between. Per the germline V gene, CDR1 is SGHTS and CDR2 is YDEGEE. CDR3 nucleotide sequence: TGTGCCAGCAGCCCAAGGACACCAAGGGATACGCAGTATTTT. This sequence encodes CASSPRTPRDTQYF.

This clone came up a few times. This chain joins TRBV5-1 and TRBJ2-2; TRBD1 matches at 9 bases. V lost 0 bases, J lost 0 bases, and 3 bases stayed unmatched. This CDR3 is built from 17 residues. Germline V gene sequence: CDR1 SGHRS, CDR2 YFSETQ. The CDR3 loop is CASSLGQGGANTGELFF. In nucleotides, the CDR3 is TGCGCCAGCAGCTTGGGACAGGGGGGCGCGAACACCGGGGAGCTGTTTTTT.

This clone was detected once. CDR3 residues: CASSLIRRQGVYEQYF. The CDR3 DNA reads TGTGCCAGCAGCTTAATAAGGCGACAGGGAGTCTACGAGCAGTACTTC. V and J are TRBV11-2 and TRBJ2-7, with 7 bases that match TRBD1. Trimming at V came to 2 bases and at J to 3 bases, leaving 10 bases not matched to a gene. Germline CDR1 SGHAT, CDR2 FQNNGV. The CDR3 has 16 amino acids.